This TCR beta chain appears in the sequencing data of a study of identical twins (TCRdb year 2016). Background for the entire study: To test whether fetal clonotypes persist, the study used deep sequencing on TCR alpha and beta repertoires from monozygotic twins, unrelated adults of various ages, and cord blood. To rule out contamination, the twin experiments were replicated at different times with different library preparation protocols. Study-level results and caveats: Compared with coincidental sharing between unrelated individuals, out-of-frame TCR alpha sequences shared between twins had an excess of sequences with low generation probability. The excess sharing between twins in beta out-of-frame sequences was weaker because fewer shared sequences reduced the signal-to-noise ratio. Conclusions relied on cross-sectional statistical analysis, since the same donors could not be followed over many years. Invariant T cells such as MAIT and iNKT could partly confound zero-insertion analyses, though diverse VJ usage argued against this for most clonotypes. In monozygotic twins, out-of-frame TCR alpha sharing was systematically underestimated by recombination models, although the models agreed with sharing between unrelated individuals. Fewer insertions were carried by abundant cord blood beta clonotypes; a weaker similar trend was observed in young adult naive repertoires, while no such trend was observed in memory repertoires.

CDR1 SGHAT and CDR2 FQNNGV are derived from the germline V gene. From the cysteine through the phenylalanine, the CDR3 covers 15 amino acids. The CDR3 DNA has 45 bases and is translated from base 1. Trimming accounts for 5 bases at V and 10 bases at J, while the number of junction bases matched to no gene is 11. As concerns this clonotype: Its antigen remains undetermined. Base qualities are not recorded, but no much larger clone differs from it by a single base.

The library was prepared using 5' RACE. The data were produced on an Illumina HiSeq 2000. A universal primer binding site was added through template switching, and the final cDNA carried a unique molecular identifier so that TCR cDNA molecules could be counted accurately. Specific primers in the conserved constant-segment region were used to synthesize first-strand cDNA for TCR alpha and beta chains. To control for contamination, every cDNA library carried two barcodes: a SMART-Mk sample barcode plus Illumina barcodes. Two successive PCR steps introduced TruSeq adapter sequences along with Illumina sample barcodes. The Illumina HiSeq platform was used with custom primers to sequence TCR alpha and beta cDNA libraries. The authors processed their data as follows. MiGEC was used to process raw reads and extract unique molecular identifiers, and MiXCR was used to find CDR3 positions. Recombination models were inferred per individual with the repgenHMM and IGoR tools using an EM algorithm. The tcR package in R was used for shared clonotype analysis, with sharing normalized by the product of cloneset sizes. To study raw recombination free of thymic and clonal selection effects, out-of-frame nonproductive sequences were analyzed. Starting from the raw public reads, TCRdb applied fastp trimming at Q25, assembled clones with MiXCR and retained in-frame beta chains. CDR3 protein sequences are deduplicated, and each keeps its most common genes and DNA. The V and J calls shown here were made by TCRdb, not taken from the authors' results. In this sample the table shows about 390,000 distinct CDR3 sequences, approximately 10% of which occur a single time. 8% to 9.5% of the sample is in the top ten clones.

All donors were healthy Caucasians. The study also sequenced three unrelated non-twin adults: a male aged 18 to 29, a male aged 50 to 60 and a female aged 50 to 60. Miltenyi CD45RO+ enrichment and human naive T-cell isolation kits were used to isolate memory (CD45RO+) and naive T cells from PBMC. Material for sequencing was naive T cells sorted from blood. The sample's cell subset or site label, in plain terms: cells isolated with a human naive T-cell isolation kit. This chain is built from TRBV11-2 and TRBJ1-6; TRBD1 agrees with 7 junctional bases. This clonotype was sampled from a woman between 45 and 65 years old in good health. The CDR3 reads as follows: CASSIRQGMFSPLHF. In nucleotides, the sequence is TGTGCCAGCAGCATAAGACAGGGAATGTTCTCACCCCTCCACTTT.